These 30 T cell receptor beta chains came from one sample sequenced in a study of CD8+ T cells in alopecia areata. Treatment specified: oral pan-JAK inhibitor, 5-10 mg twice daily. cDNA serving as the sequencing template came from extracted, reverse transcribed RNA. Sequencing used immunoSEQ multiplex PCR; TCRdb keeps in-frame clones, though not all of them. The table lists 150,000 to 200,000 clones, 51% of them singletons, with roughly 9.1% in the top ten. The source was CD8+ T cells sorted from blood, collected at roughly week 52, from a patient treated with tofacitinib. The source of these receptors is a human donor with alopecia areata.

The chain links TRBV7-9 to TRBJ1-2; D unclear. This CDR3 has 16 residues. V was clipped by 0 bases and J by 7 bases, with 18 bases between them. Looked up from germline, CDR1 is SEHNR and CDR2 is FQNEAQ (reference sequence). Here the CDR3 DNA reads TGTGCCAGCAGCTTAGCGACTCGCCAGTTAGTCAGTGGCTACACCTTC. Translated, it gives CASSLATRQLVSGYTF.

The V and J genes are TRBV28 and TRBJ2-7, with 8 bases that match TRBD1. The CDR3 is 14 amino acids. Germline CDR1 reads MDHEN; CDR2 reads SYDVKM. The ends lost 1 base at V and 4 bases at J; junction bases unmatched: 3. The CDR3 sequence is CASSLSGGEYEQYF. CDR3 nucleotides: TGTGCCAGCAGTTTATCAGGGGGCGAGTACGAGCAGTACTTC. Drawing the rest from reference TRBV28 and TRBJ2-7, the complete variable domain is DVKVTQSSRYLVKRTGEKVFLECVQDMDHENMFWYRQDPGLGLRLIYFSYDVKMKEKGDIPEGYSVSREKKERFSLILESASTNQTSMYLCASSLSGGEYEQYFGPGTRLTVT.

J is TRBJ1-1 and V is TRBV4-3; TRBD1 agrees at 7 bases. Losses at the gene ends were 0 bases for V and 1 base for J; bases not matched to a gene: 5. The germline CDR1 and CDR2 sequences are LGHNA and YSLEER. CDR3 length: 16 residues. The CDR3 DNA is TGCGCCAGCAGCCAAGATTGGGACAGAGGGAACACTGAAGCTTTCTTT. Translation: CASSQDWDRGNTEAFF.

This clone has a single count. For the CDR3, the DNA is TGTGCCAGCACCCCGGGACAGGGATACGAGCAGTACTTC. This sequence encodes CASTPGQGYEQYF. The chain has TRBV6-1 and TRBJ2-7; 9 bases agree with TRBD1. V was clipped by 7 bases and J by 4 bases; unmatched bases: 5. The CDR3 has 13 amino acids. Per the germline V gene, CDR1 is MNHNS and CDR2 is SASEGT.

This rearrangement joins TRBV5-4 to TRBJ2-7; D is uncertain. V was cut by 4 bases and J by 2 bases, with 4 bases left in between. This CDR3 contains 11 residues. Germline V gene lookup returns CDR1 SGHNT and CDR2 YYREEE (reference sequence). The CDR3 is CASSGTYEQYF. The CDR3 nucleotides read TGTGCCAGCAGCGGGACCTACGAGCAGTACTTC.

As DNA, the CDR3 is TGTGCCAGCAGTTACGGGAAGAATAGCAATCAGCCCCAGCATTTT. It encodes CASSYGKNSNQPQHF. The chain has TRBV6-6 and TRBJ1-5; D unclear. CDR3 length: 15 residues. CDR1 MNHNY and CDR2 SVGAGI come from the germline V gene (reference sequence). Deletions cut 2 bases from V and 0 bases from J, with 8 bases between.

This clone was counted a few times. V is TRBV13 and J is TRBJ2-1; either TRBD1 or TRBD2 may fit D (5 bases each). CDR1 PRHDT and CDR2 FYEKMQ come from the germline V gene (reference sequence). V gave up 5 bases and J gave up 5 bases, with 16 bases separating them. The CDR3 sequence is 15 residues long. In DNA, the CDR3 is TGTGCCAGCAGCCTGACGGGGCAGAACGACAATGAGCAGTTCTTC. Translated, it gives CASSLTGQNDNEQFF.

This rearrangement joins TRBV4-1 to TRBJ2-5; D possibly corresponds to TRBD1 (5 bases). The CDR3 consists of 13 residues. V was cut by 4 bases and J by 4 bases, with 10 bases left in between. Germline V lookup: CDR1 MGHRA, CDR2 YSYEKL. As DNA, the CDR3 is TGCGCCAGCAGCCTCAGGGTCACAGAGACCCAGTACTTC. This encodes CASSLRVTETQYF.

This clone was detected only a few times. The chain carries TRBV4-1 and TRBJ1-1; D gene uncertain. V dropped 0 bases and J dropped 4 bases, with 6 bases sitting between them. The CDR3 is 13 residues long. Germline assignment: CDR1 MGHRA and CDR2 YSYEKL. Here the CDR3 reads CASSQDWGTEAFF. In nucleotides, the CDR3 is TGCGCCAGCAGCCAAGATTGGGGCACTGAAGCTTTCTTT.

This clone was found a few times. The same CDR3 is also encoded by other DNA sequences in this sample. The V gene is TRBV7-9, the J gene TRBJ2-5; perhaps TRBD1 as D (5 bases). This CDR3 is 14 amino acids long. Trimming shortened V by 1 base and J by 1 base, and 7 bases separated the two germline ends. Germline CDR1 SEHNR, CDR2 FQNEAQ (reference sequence). The CDR3 protein is CASSLVRGQETQYF. As DNA, the CDR3 is TGTGCCAGCAGCTTAGTTAGGGGCCAAGAGACCCAGTACTTC.

In its sample, this clone was seen a few times. This rearrangement joins TRBV5-1 to TRBJ2-3, with 7 nucleotides matching TRBD1. V trimming: 0 bases; J trimming: 2 bases; junction bases outside the gene matches: 3. The length of the CDR3 is 15 residues. From germline, CDR1 is SGHRS and CDR2 YFSETQ. Here the CDR3 DNA reads TGCGCCAGCAGCTTGGGACAGGGCCCCACAGATACGCAGTATTTT. As protein: CASSLGQGPTDTQYF.

This clone was seen only a few times. The chain employs TRBV5-1 and TRBJ2-5; perhaps TRBD1 as D (6 bases). V lost 9 bases and J lost 0, with 18 bases in between. The CDR3 contains 15 residues. CDR1 is SGHRS and CDR2 is YFSETQ in the germline V gene. The CDR3 loop reads CATTLGAGNQETQYF. In nucleotides, the CDR3 is TGCGCCACCACTTTGGGGGCAGGAAACCAAGAGACCCAGTACTTC.

The chain recombines TRBV2 with TRBJ2-3, with D unclear. The length of the CDR3 is 14 residues. Germline V gene sequence: CDR1 SNHLY, CDR2 FYNNEI. Deletions cut 8 bases from V and 0 bases from J, with 12 bases between. Written as DNA, the CDR3 is TGTGCCAGCTTAGACGATTCTAGCACAGATACGCAGTATTTT. It specifies CASLDDSSTDTQYF.

The chain is built from TRBV5-5 and TRBJ1-5, with 8 bases matching TRBD1. Looked up from germline, CDR1 is SGHKS and CDR2 is YYEKEE (reference sequence). The CDR3 sequence is 17 residues long. V lost 0 bases, J lost 2 bases, and 7 bases stayed unmatched. CDR3 in DNA: TGTGCCAGCAGCTTGGGACAGGGGCCTGACGGCAATCAGCCCCAGCATTTT. Translating gives CASSLGQGPDGNQPQHF.

The chain joins TRBV7-9 to TRBJ1-2; D is possibly TRBD1 (6 bases). Trimming shortened V by 0 bases and J by 6 bases, and 14 bases separated the two germline ends. Per germline, CDR1 SEHNR and CDR2 FQNEAQ (reference sequence). The CDR3 is made up of 15 amino acids. CDR3 nucleotides: TGTGCCAGCAGCTTAGCTGGGGGGCCCCCCCATGGCTACACCTTC. This encodes CASSLAGGPPHGYTF. Using reference TRBV7-9 and TRBJ1-2 for the parts outside the CDR3, the full variable domain is DTGVSQNPRHKITKRGQNVTFRCDPISEHNRLYWYRQTLGQGPEFLTYFQNEAQLEKSRLLSDRFSAERPKGSFSTLEIQRTEQGDSAMYLCASSLAGGPPHGYTFGSGTRLTVV.

About this clone: The sample holds other DNA sequences that translate to the same CDR3. The genes are TRBV9 and TRBJ2-2; D gene uncertain. CDR1 is SGDLS, CDR2 YYNGEE, per germline. The V end lost 4 bases, the J end lost 0 bases, and 4 bases lay between the germline ends. This CDR3 spans 13 amino acids. The CDR3 DNA reads as TGTGCCAGCAGCCCACCGAACACCGGGGAGCTGTTTTTT. Its translation is CASSPPNTGELFF.

This rearrangement joins TRBV7-9 to TRBJ2-7; TRBD2 matches at 9 bases. This CDR3 contains 15 residues. Trimming cost V 1 base and J 2 bases; bases outside gene matches: 3. Germline loops: CDR1 SEHNR, CDR2 FQNEAQ (reference sequence). For the CDR3, the DNA is TGTGCCAGCAGCTTAGTGGCTAGCGGGACCTACGAGCAGTACTTC. This sequence encodes CASSLVASGTYEQYF.

This clone was counted once. The chain uses TRBV5-4 and TRBJ1-2; 9 nucleotides line up with TRBD1. The trim removed 3 bases at V and 6 bases at J, leaving 12 bases unmatched. Germline values: CDR1 SGHNT, CDR2 YYREEE (reference sequence). The CDR3 runs 16 residues. CDR3 nucleotide sequence: TGTGCCAGCAGCTCGCAGACTGGGACAGGGAATGATGGCTACACCTTC. Protein: CASSSQTGTGNDGYTF.

This clone was seen only a few times. The chain employs TRBV6-6 and TRBJ1-2; the D gene is possibly TRBD1 (5 bases). This CDR3 is 13 amino acids long. Trimming shortened V by 4 bases and J by 4 bases, and 10 bases separated the two germline ends. Germline V CDR1 and CDR2: MNHNY, SVGAGI (reference sequence). The CDR3 DNA reads TGTGCCAGCAGTTCCCCGGGACGCTATGGCTACACCTTC. Its protein is CASSSPGRYGYTF.

The J gene is TRBJ1-6, the V gene TRBV13; D might be TRBD1 (6 bases). The CDR3 loop spans 14 amino acids. The germline CDR1 and CDR2 sequences are PRHDT and FYEKMQ (reference sequence). V was shortened by 5 bases and J by 6 bases, with 11 bases between the two germline ends. This CDR3 reads CASSPEGGNSPLHF. CDR3 DNA: TGTGCCAGCAGCCCAGAGGGGGGTAATTCACCCCTCCACTTT. Complete variable domain (other parts from reference TRBV13 and TRBJ1-6): AAGVIQSPRHLIKEKRETATLKCYPIPRHDTVYWYQQGPGQDPQFLISFYEKMQSDKGSIPDRFSAQQFSDYHSELNMSSLELGDSALYFCASSPEGGNSPLHFGNGTRLTVT.

The chain joins TRBV5-1 to TRBJ2-1; D perhaps matches TRBD2 (5 bases). The CDR3 has 15 amino acids. Germline loops: CDR1 SGHRS, CDR2 YFSETQ. V was shortened by 3 bases and J by 7 bases, with 17 bases between the two germline ends. CDR3 amino acids: CASSSPFGVTNEQFF. The CDR3 coding sequence is TGCGCCAGCAGCTCCCCCTTCGGGGTCACGAATGAGCAGTTCTTC.

This chain uses TRBV5-6 with TRBJ1-2; maybe TRBD1 (6 bases). Germline V lookup: CDR1 SGHDT, CDR2 YYEEEE. This CDR3 is built from 14 residues. Trimming cost V 3 bases and J 4 bases, with 13 bases left between them. This CDR3 is CASSSDSIFYGYTF. DNA of the CDR3: TGTGCCAGCAGCTCGGACAGCATCTTCTATGGCTACACCTTC.

This rearrangement joins TRBV6-1 to TRBJ2-5, with D possibly TRBD2 on 5 matching bases. Trimming removed 6 bases at V and 4 bases at J, with 27 bases between. Per the germline V gene, CDR1 is MNHNS and CDR2 is SASEGT. The CDR3 sequence is 18 residues long. CDR3 protein: CASRENRGLGTLAETQYF. In DNA form, the CDR3 reads TGTGCCAGCAGAGAAAATCGGGGTCTAGGAACGCTCGCAGAGACCCAGTACTTC.

The V call is TRBV9, the J call TRBJ2-7; 7 bases match TRBD1. With 0 bases clipped from V and 3 bases from J, the junction kept 9 bases outside the gene matches. This CDR3 is 16 amino acids long. CDR1 is SGDLS and CDR2 is YYNGEE in the germline V gene. The CDR3 nucleotides read TGTGCCAGCAGCGTAGGGATCCGGGACAGACACTACGAGCAGTACTTC. It specifies CASSVGIRDRHYEQYF.

V usage is TRBV30 and J usage is TRBJ1-6, with D possibly matching TRBD1 (5 bases). V dropped 0 bases and J dropped 8 bases, with 11 bases sitting between them. The CDR3 contains 14 residues. Germline CDR1 GTSNPN, CDR2 SVGIG (reference sequence). The CDR3 here is CAWSVVPGDSPLHF. CDR3 coding DNA: TGTGCCTGGAGTGTAGTACCGGGGGATTCACCCCTCCACTTT.

In its sample, this clone was seen a few times. The rearrangement joins TRBV10-3 to TRBJ2-7, with 9 bases matching TRBD1. CDR3 length: 14 amino acids. Germline CDR1 is ENHRY and CDR2 is SYGVKD. Trimming removed 6 bases from V and 0 bases from J; junction bases left unmatched: 3. CDR3 in amino acids: CAISGTGSSYEQYF. DNA of the CDR3: TGTGCCATCAGCGGGACAGGGAGCTCCTACGAGCAGTACTTC.

V gene TRBV10-3 combines with J gene TRBJ2-6; D is unresolved. V lost 2 bases to trimming and J lost 2 bases, with 13 bases between them. This CDR3 spans 17 amino acids. Germline CDR1 is ENHRY and CDR2 is SYGVKD. CDR3 DNA sequence: TGTGCCATCAGTGAGACCGATGGCAGAACTGGGGCCAACGTCCTGACTTTC. Protein sequence: CAISETDGRTGANVLTF.

The genes are TRBV2 and TRBJ2-7; 9 positions agree with TRBD1. The germline CDR1 and CDR2 sequences are SNHLY and FYNNEI. The CDR3 is 16 residues long. V shed 0 bases and J 5 bases; nucleotides not matched to a gene: 8. Here the CDR3 DNA reads TGTGCCAGCAGTGAAGCTACAGGACAGGGGAACCACGAGCAGTACTTC. As protein: CASSEATGQGNHEQYF.

The J gene is TRBJ1-2, the V gene TRBV2, with D possibly matching TRBD1 (5 bases). The CDR3 totals 14 residues. Germline V gene data show CDR1 as SNHLY and CDR2 as FYNNEI. V dropped 8 bases and J dropped 4 bases, with 17 bases sitting between them. This CDR3 reads CASDPPDSLYGYTF. CDR3 DNA: TGTGCCAGCGACCCCCCCGACAGCCTCTATGGCTACACCTTC.

The chain couples TRBV15 to TRBJ1-1; TRBD1 is a possible D gene (5 bases). The V and J ends lost 2 bases and 1 base respectively, with 11 bases between them. The germline CDR1 and CDR2 sequences are LNHNV and YYDKDF (reference sequence). The CDR3 covers 15 residues. DNA for the CDR3: TGTGCCACCAGCAGACTCCGGGGGGAGAACACTGAAGCTTTCTTT. It is translated as CATSRLRGENTEAFF.